This T cell receptor (beta chain) emerged from a study of shared clonotypes between healthy human individuals. On this clone: What it binds is unknown.

It was around 180 ng DNA, about 30,000 T cell genomes, that sorted-subset replicate PCRs used. TCRdb's table, derived via immunoSEQ multiplex PCR, lists solely in-frame clones and lacks some. The sample consists of 2.5 million or so clones, more than 80% of them appearing once. The CDR3 loop spans 16 amino acids. Germline V gene sequence: CDR1 SEHNR, CDR2 FQNEAQ (reference sequence). The germline V and J ends were trimmed by 5 bases and 0 bases, with 15 bases remaining between them. Overall study results and limits: Clonotype sharing across several donors was observed for roughly 5% of naive CD4 clonotypes.

The sequence was collected from a man younger than 35 in good health. Sequenced material: naive CD4+ T cells sorted from blood. Subset defined: CD45RA+ positively selected. V usage is TRBV7-9 and J usage is TRBJ2-3; tentative D call: TRBD2 (6 bases). In nucleotides, the CDR3 is TGTGCCAGCAGCCAGGGCCTGGGAGGTAGCACAGATACGCAGTATTTT. Protein product: CASSQGLGGSTDTQYF.